What follows is one T cell receptor beta chain and its context. The antigen is unknown. The source of the sample is a study of T cell responses to AZD1222 COVID-19 vaccine. Some clones are missing from TCRdb's copy, which holds only in-frame ones; the method was immunoSEQ multiplex PCR. The table has about 140,000 clones, more than 70% seen once. In germline, CDR1 is SNHLY, CDR2 FYNNEI. With 1 base removed from V and 4 bases from J, the gap between germline ends came to 2 bases. This CDR3 contains 11 residues. Study-level findings and limits: A mostly white British donor set with more females was recruited, and clonal diversity was possibly underestimated. Nearly half of spike-specific TCRs reportedly target unmutated variant regions. When two AZD1222 doses had been given, Spike-specific TCR breadth and depth rose.

The sample was peripheral blood, taken 28 days after the second AZD1222 dose. The rearrangement uses TRBV2 and TRBJ2-7; the D is unclear. The TCR comes from an adult who received the AZD1222 COVID-19 vaccine. The chain's CDR3 is CASSEVYEQYF. DNA for the CDR3: TGTGCCAGCAGTGAAGTTTACGAGCAGTACTTC.